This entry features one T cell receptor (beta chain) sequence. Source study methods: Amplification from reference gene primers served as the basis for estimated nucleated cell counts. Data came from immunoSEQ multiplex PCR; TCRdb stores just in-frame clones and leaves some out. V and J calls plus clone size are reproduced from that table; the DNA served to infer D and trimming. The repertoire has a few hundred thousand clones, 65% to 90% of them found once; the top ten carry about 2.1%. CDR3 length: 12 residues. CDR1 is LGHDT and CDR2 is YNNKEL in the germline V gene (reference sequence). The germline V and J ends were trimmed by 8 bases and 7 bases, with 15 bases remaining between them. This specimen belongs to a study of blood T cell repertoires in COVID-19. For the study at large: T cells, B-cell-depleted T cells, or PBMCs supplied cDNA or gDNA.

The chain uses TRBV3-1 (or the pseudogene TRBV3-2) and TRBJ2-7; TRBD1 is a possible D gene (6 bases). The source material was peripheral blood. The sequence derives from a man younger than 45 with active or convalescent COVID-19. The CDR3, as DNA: TGTGCCAGCGTGGGGGCCGGGGAGGAGCAGTACTTC. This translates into CASVGAGEEQYF.